Shown below are 8 T cell receptor beta chains from a single sample sequenced in a study of cytomegalovirus exposure and HLA in healthy donors. It was with 60 Vbeta and 13 Jbeta primers that the PCR ran. TCRdb's table, derived via immunoSEQ multiplex PCR, lists solely in-frame clones and lacks some. The sample records about 130,000 clones, approximately 77% being singletons. Sequencing was carried out using PBMCs. Receptor source: a man aged 30-40 years in good health and CMV-seronegative.

This chain links TRBV7-3 with TRBJ2-2, with D possibly TRBD2 on 5 matching bases. In germline, CDR1 is SGHTA, CDR2 FQGTGA. This CDR3 region has 14 residues. V gave up 8 bases and J gave up 7 bases, with 17 bases separating them. For the CDR3, the DNA is TGTGCCAGCCGGGGTAGCGTGGAGAACGGGGAGCTGTTTTTT. The encoded protein is CASRGSVENGELFF.

This clone was observed a few times. The CDR3 sequence: CASSLTAGEQYF. The CDR3 nucleotides are TGTGCCAGCAGCTTAACCGCAGGCGAGCAGTACTTC. The chain has TRBV7-6 and TRBJ2-7; D is uncertain. V lost 2 bases and J 6 bases, leaving 8 bases between the germline ends. The CDR3 has 12 amino acids. Germline CDR1 reads SGHVS; CDR2 reads FNYEAQ.

The chain joins TRBV29-1 to TRBJ2-7; a weak D match, TRBD1 (7 bases). The CDR3 is 15 residues long. Germline-derived CDR1 and CDR2 are SQVTM and ANQGSEA. The V gene lost 4 bases and the J gene lost 0 bases, with 16 bases spanning the gap. CDR3 region: CSVVGTAGLSYEQYF. The CDR3 coding sequence is TGCAGCGTTGTGGGGACAGCGGGTCTCTCCTACGAGCAGTACTTC.

The chain has TRBV5-1 and TRBJ2-1, with 10 bases identical to TRBD2. The V gene end was trimmed by 2 bases and the J gene end by 4 bases; junction bases not matched to a gene: 9. The germline gives CDR1 SGHRS, CDR2 YFSETQ. The CDR3 is 17 residues long. Here the CDR3 DNA reads TGCGCCAGCAGCTTAGCTAGCGGGAGTTATAAGTACAATGAGCAGTTCTTC. This codes for CASSLASGSYKYNEQFF.

This CDR3 reads CAISTGGLTGELFF. CDR3 DNA sequence: TGTGCCATCAGTACCGGGGGTCTCACCGGGGAGCTGTTTTTT. The chain carries TRBV10-3 and TRBJ2-2; tentative D call: TRBD2 (6 bases). Looked up from germline, CDR1 is ENHRY and CDR2 is SYGVKD. This CDR3 is built from 14 residues. The V gene lost 5 bases and the J gene lost 4 bases, with 11 bases spanning the gap.

J is TRBJ2-3 and V is TRBV5-1, with a tentative D call TRBD1 (5 bases). The V and J ends lost 0 bases and 2 bases respectively, with 13 bases between them. Per the germline V gene, CDR1 is SGHRS and CDR2 is YFSETQ. The CDR3 sequence is 16 residues long. CDR3 region: CASSLALGAVTDTQYF. DNA of the CDR3: TGCGCCAGCAGCTTGGCCCTAGGGGCCGTCACAGATACGCAGTATTTT.

V is TRBV9 and J is TRBJ2-7; D might be TRBD2 (6 bases). V was pared by 2 bases and J by 5 bases, with 11 bases between. In germline, CDR1 is SGDLS, CDR2 YYNGEE. CDR3 length: 13 residues. DNA for the CDR3: TGTGCCAGCAGCGTCGCGGGGTCGAACGAGCAGTACTTC. Translated: CASSVAGSNEQYF.

This clone has more than one count but fewer than ten. The gene calls are TRBV6-5 and TRBJ2-3, with D possibly matching TRBD1 (6 bases). The CDR3 sequence is 14 residues long. Germline lookup yields CDR1 MNHEY and CDR2 SVGAGI. Trimming took off 5 bases at V and 3 bases at J, with 12 bases between the two ends. CDR3 sequence: CASSDRLGTDTQYF. CDR3 DNA: TGTGCCAGCAGTGACAGGTTAGGGACAGATACGCAGTATTTT.